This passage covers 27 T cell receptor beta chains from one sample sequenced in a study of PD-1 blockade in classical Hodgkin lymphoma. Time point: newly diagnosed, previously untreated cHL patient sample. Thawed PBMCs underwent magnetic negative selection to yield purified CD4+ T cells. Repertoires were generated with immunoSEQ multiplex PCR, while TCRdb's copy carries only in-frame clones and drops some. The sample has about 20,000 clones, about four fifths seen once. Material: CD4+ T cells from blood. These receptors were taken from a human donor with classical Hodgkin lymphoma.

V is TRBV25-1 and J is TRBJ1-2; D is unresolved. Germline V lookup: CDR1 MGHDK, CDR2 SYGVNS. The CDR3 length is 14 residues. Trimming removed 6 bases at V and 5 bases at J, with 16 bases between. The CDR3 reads CASSQPQAGYGYTF. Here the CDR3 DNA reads TGTGCCAGCAGCCAACCGCAGGCGGGATATGGCTACACCTTC.

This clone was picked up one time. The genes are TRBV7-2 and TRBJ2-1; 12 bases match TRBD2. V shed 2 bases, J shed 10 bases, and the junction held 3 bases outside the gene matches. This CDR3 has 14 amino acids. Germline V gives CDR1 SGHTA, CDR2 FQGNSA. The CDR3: CASSLLAGGLEQFF. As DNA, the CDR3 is TGTGCCAGCAGCTTACTAGCGGGAGGGCTAGAGCAGTTCTTC.

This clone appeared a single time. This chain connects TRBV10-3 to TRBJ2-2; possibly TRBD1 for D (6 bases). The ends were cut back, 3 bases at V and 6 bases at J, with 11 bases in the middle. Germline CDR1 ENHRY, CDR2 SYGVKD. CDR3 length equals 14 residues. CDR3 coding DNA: TGTGCCATCAGTGACAGGGGTCGTTCCGGGGAGCTGTTTTTT. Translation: CAISDRGRSGELFF.

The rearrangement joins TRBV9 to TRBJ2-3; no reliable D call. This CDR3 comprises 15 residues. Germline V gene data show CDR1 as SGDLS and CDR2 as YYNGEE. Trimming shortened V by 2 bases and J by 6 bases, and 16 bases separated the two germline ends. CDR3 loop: CASSVGIVLIDTQYF. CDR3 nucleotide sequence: TGTGCCAGCAGCGTGGGCATTGTGTTGATCGATACGCAGTATTTT.

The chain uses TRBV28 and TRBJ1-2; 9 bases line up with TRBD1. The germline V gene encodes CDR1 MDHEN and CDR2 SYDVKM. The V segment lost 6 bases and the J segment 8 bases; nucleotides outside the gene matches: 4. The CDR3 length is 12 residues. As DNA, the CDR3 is TGTGCCAGCAGCCGGACAGGGGTAGGCTACACCTTC. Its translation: CASSRTGVGYTF.

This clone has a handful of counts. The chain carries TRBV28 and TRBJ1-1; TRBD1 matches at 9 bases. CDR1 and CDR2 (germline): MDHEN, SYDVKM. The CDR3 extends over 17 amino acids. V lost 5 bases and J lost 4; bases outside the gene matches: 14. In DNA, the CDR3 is TGTGCCAGCAGTGGGAGACAGGGGGGGAGATTCGGCACTGAAGCTTTCTTT. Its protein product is CASSGRQGGRFGTEAFF.

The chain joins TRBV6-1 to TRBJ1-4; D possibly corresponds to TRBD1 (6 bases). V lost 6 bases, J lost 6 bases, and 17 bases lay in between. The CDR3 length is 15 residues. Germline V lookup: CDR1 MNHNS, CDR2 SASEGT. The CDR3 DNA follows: TGTGCCAGCAGCGCCGGGACACGACCTGATGAAAAACTGTTTTTT. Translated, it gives CASSAGTRPDEKLFF.

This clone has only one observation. CDR3 sequence reads: CASSASGQPYNEQFF. The CDR3, as DNA: TGTGCCAGCTCAGCGTCGGGACAGCCCTACAATGAGCAGTTCTTC. This sequence joins TRBV18 and TRBJ2-1, with 7 positions matching TRBD1. The V segment lost 5 bases and the J segment 2 bases; nucleotides outside the gene matches: 6. The germline gives CDR1 KGHSH, CDR2 LQKENI. This CDR3 has 15 residues.

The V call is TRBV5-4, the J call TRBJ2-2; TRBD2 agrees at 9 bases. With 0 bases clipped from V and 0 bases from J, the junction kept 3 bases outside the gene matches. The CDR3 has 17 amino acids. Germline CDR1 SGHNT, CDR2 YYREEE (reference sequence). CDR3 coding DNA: TGTGCCAGCAGCTTGGGTAGCGGGAGAGCGAACACCGGGGAGCTGTTTTTT. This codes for CASSLGSGRANTGELFF. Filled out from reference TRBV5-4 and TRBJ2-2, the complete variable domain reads ETGVTQSPTHLIKTRGQQVTLRCSSQSGHNTVSWYQQALGQGPQFIFQYYREEENGRGNFPPRFSGLQFPNYSSELNVNALELDDSALYLCASSLGSGRANTGELFFGEGSRLTVL.

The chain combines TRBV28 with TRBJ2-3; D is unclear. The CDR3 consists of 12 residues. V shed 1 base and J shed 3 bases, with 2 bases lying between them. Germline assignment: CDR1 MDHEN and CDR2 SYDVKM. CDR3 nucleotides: TGTGCCAGCAGTTTATTGACAGATACGCAGTATTTT. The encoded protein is CASSLLTDTQYF.

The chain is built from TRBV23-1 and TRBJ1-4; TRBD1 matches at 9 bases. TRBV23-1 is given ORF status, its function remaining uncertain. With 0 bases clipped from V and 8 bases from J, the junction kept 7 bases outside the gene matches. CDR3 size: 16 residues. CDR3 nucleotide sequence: TGCGCCAGCAGTCAATCGAGGGGACAGGGAGACGAAAAACTGTTTTTT. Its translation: CASSQSRGQGDEKLFF.

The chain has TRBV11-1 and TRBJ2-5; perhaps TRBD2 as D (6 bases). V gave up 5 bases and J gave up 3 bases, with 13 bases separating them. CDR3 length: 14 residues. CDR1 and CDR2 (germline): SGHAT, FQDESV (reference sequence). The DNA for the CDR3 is TGTGCCAGCAGCCTGGGGGGTTCCGAAGAGACCCAGTACTTC. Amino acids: CASSLGGSEETQYF. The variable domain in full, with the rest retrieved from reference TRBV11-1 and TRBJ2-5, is EAEVAQSPRYKITEKSQAVAFWCDPISGHATLYWYRQILGQGPELLVQFQDESVVDDSQLPKDRFSAERLKGVDSTLKIQPAELGDSAMYLCASSLGGSEETQYFGPGTRLLVL.

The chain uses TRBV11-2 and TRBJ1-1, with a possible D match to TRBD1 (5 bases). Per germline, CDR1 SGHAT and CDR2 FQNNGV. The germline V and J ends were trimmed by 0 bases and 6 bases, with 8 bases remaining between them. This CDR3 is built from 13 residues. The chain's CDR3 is CASSLDRAAEAFF. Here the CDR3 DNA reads TGTGCCAGCAGCTTAGACAGGGCGGCTGAAGCTTTCTTT.

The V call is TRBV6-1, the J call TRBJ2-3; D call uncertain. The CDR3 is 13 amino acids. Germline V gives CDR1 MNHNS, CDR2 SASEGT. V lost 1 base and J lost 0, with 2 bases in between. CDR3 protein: CASSEVSTDTQYF. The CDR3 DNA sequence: TGTGCCAGCAGTGAAGTTAGCACAGATACGCAGTATTTT.

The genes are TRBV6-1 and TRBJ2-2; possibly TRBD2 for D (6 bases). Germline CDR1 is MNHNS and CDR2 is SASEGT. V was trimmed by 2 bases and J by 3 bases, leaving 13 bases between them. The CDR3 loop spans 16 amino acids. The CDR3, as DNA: TGTGCCAGCAGTGAACCACACCGCGGGGACACCGGGGAGCTGTTTTTT. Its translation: CASSEPHRGDTGELFF.

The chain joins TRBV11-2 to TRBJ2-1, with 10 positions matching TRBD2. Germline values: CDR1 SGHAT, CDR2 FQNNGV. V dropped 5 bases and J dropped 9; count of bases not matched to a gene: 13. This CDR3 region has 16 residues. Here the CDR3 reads CASSRRGSGGDGEQFF. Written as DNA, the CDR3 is TGTGCCAGCAGCCGTAGGGGCAGCGGGGGGGACGGTGAGCAGTTCTTC.

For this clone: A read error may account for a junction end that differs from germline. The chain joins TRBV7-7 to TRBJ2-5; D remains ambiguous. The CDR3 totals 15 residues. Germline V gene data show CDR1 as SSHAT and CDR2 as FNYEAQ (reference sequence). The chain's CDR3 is CASSPASSLQETQYF. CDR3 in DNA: TGTGCTAGCAGCCCCGCGAGCAGTCTCCAAGAGACCCAGTACTTC.

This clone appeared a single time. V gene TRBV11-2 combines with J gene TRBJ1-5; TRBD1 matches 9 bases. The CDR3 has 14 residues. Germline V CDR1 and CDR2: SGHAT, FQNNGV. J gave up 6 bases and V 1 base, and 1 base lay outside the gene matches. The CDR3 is CASSLGTGAQPQHF. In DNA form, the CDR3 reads TGTGCCAGCAGCTTAGGGACAGGGGCTCAGCCCCAGCATTTT.

The CDR3 region has the DNA TGCGCCAGCAGTAGGGGGCTAGCGGGGGACTACAATGAGCAGTTCTTC. Translating gives CASSRGLAGDYNEQFF. The genes are TRBV10-1 and TRBJ2-1, with TRBD2 matching over 10 bases. The V gene's germline CDR1 is WNHNN and CDR2 SYGVQD (reference sequence). The CDR3 has 16 residues. The V gene end was trimmed by 5 bases and the J gene end by 3 bases; junction bases not matched to a gene: 7.

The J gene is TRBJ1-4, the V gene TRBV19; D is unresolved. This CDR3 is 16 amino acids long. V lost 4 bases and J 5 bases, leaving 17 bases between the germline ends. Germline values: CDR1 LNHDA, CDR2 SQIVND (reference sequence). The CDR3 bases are TGTGCCAGTAGTAGAGGGCCCGAGCGGCCAAATGAAAAACTGTTTTTT. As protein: CASSRGPERPNEKLFF.

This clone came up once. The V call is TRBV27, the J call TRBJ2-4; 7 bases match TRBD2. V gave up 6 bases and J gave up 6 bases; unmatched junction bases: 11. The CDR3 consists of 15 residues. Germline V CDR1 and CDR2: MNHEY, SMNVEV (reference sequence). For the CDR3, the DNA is TGTGCCAGCAGCAATGATCCAGGGAGGGCAAACATTCAGTACTTC. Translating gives CASSNDPGRANIQYF.

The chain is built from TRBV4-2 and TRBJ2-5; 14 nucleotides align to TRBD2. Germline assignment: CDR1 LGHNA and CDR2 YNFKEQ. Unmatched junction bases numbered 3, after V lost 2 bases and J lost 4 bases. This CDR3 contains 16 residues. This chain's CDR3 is CASSQSGLAGGETQYF. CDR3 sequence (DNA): TGTGCCAGCAGCCAATCCGGACTAGCGGGAGGAGAGACCCAGTACTTC.

Written as DNA, the CDR3 is TGTGCCAGCAGCCCCTCGGGGGGCACGCAAGAGACCCAGTACTTC. It yields the protein CASSPSGGTQETQYF. The genes are TRBV7-8 and TRBJ2-5; a weak D match, TRBD2 (7 bases). V lost 5 bases to trimming and J lost 2 bases, with 15 bases between them. The CDR3 is 15 amino acids. CDR1 is SGHVS, CDR2 FQNEAQ, per germline.

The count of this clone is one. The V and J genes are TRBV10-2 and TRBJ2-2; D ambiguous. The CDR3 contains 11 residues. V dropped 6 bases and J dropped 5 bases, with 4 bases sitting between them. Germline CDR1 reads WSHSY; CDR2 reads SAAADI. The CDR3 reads CASRETGELFF. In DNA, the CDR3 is TGCGCCAGCAGGGAGACCGGGGAGCTGTTTTTT.

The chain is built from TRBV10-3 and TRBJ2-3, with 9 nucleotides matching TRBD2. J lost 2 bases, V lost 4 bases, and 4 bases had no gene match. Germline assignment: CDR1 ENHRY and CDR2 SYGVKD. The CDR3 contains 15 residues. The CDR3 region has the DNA TGTGCCATCAGTGGACTAGCGGCCCCCACAGATACGCAGTATTTT. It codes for CAISGLAAPTDTQYF.

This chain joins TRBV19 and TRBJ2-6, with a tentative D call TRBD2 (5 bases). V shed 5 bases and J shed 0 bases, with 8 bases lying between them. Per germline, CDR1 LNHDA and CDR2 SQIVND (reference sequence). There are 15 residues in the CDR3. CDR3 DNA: TGTGCCAGTAGTGAGGGTAGCTCTGGGGCCAACGTCCTGACTTTC. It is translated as CASSEGSSGANVLTF.

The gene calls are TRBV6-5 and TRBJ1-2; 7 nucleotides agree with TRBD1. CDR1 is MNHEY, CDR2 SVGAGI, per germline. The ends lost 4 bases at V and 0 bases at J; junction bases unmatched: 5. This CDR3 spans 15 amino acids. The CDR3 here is CASSLGQNSNYGYTF. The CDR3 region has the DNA TGTGCCAGCAGTTTGGGACAGAACTCTAACTATGGCTACACCTTC.